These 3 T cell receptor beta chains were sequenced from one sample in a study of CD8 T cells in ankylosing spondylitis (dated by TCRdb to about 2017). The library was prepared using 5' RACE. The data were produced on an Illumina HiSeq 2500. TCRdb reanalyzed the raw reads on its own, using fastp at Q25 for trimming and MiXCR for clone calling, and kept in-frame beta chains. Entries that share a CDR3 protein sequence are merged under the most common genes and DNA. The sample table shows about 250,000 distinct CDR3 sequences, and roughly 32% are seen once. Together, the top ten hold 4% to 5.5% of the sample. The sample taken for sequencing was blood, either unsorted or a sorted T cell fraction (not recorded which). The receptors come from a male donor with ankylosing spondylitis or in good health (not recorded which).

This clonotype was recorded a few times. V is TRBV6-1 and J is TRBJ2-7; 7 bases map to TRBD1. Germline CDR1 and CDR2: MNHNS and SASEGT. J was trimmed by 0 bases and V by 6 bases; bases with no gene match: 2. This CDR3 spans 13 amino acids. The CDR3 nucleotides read TGTGCCAGCAGAAACAGGGGCTCCTACGAGCAGTACTTC. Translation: CASRNRGSYEQYF.

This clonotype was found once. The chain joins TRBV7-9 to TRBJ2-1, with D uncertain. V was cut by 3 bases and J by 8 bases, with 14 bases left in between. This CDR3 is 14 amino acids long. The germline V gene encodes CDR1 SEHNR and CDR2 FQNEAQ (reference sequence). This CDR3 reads CASSLVDSRDEQFF. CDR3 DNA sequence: TGTGCCAGCAGCTTGGTCGACTCAAGGGATGAGCAGTTCTTC. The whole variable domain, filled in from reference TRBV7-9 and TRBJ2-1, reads DTGVSQNPRHKITKRGQNVTFRCDPISEHNRLYWYRQTLGQGPEFLTYFQNEAQLEKSRLLSDRFSAERPKGSFSTLEIQRTEQGDSAMYLCASSLVDSRDEQFFGPGTRLTVL.

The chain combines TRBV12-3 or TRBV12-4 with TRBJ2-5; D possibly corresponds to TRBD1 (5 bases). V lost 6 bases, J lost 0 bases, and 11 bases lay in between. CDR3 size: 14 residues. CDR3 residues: CASSQYRNQETQYF. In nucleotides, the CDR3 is TGTGCCAGCAGCCAGTACAGGAACCAAGAGACCCAGTACTTC.